The source of this T cell receptor (beta chain) is a study of long-term antiretroviral therapy in people with HIV. Study-level background: Samples collected earliest predate the 2015 immediate-ART recommendation by about a decade.

As to this clone: The target antigen is unknown.

Germline V gene sequence: CDR1 SGHKS, CDR2 YYEKEE (reference sequence). Trimming took 6 bases from V and 2 from J, leaving 17 bases between them. The CDR3 covers 15 residues. The assay, immunoSEQ v3.0, was run at survey level. Sequencing had a target that covered 40,000-50,000 T-cell genomes per sample. Measured with immunoSEQ multiplex PCR; TCRdb has only the in-frame clones, and not every one. This table has under 50,000 clones, around nine tenths appearing once. DNA was extracted from approximately 0.91-9.4 million thawed cryopreserved PBMC. Overall study findings and caveats: The range of CDR3 lengths in HIV repertoires proved narrower than that found in controls.

The sequence was obtained from a woman between 45 and 60 years old with HIV. V gene TRBV5-5 combines with J gene TRBJ1-2, with D maybe TRBD1 (5 bases). The sample consisted of unsorted PBMCs, taken 0.1 years before starting antiretroviral therapy. CDR3 sequence: CASNLGGAANYGYTF. The CDR3 nucleotides are TGTGCCAGCAACCTCGGAGGGGCGGCGAACTATGGCTACACCTTC.